This TCR beta chain was captured in a study of shared clonotypes between healthy human individuals. Turning to the study itself: Each donor had three CD4 naive, three CD4 memory, two CD8 naive and one CD8 memory plate.

This CDR3 comprises 15 residues. J lost 4 bases, V lost 1 base, and 3 bases had no gene match. Germline values: CDR1 LNHNV, CDR2 YYDKDF (reference sequence). Remarks on this clone: Its matching antigen is unknown.

Source study methods: ImmunoSEQ output lacked quality scores and full-length reads, limiting matched filtering. Sequencing used immunoSEQ multiplex PCR; TCRdb keeps in-frame clones, though not all of them. That table furnishes V, J and clone size, whereas the DNA furnished D and trimming. The profile shows approximately 980,000 clones, around 80% of them singletons. Points from the study as a whole: Naive CD4 clonotypes were shared across a handful of donors at around 5.4%. For sorted subsets, rarefaction showed incomplete sequencing despite large depth.

The V call is TRBV15, the J call TRBJ1-1; the match to TRBD1 covers 10 bases. The clonotype comes from a man aged 18 to 30 in good health. Sequencing was performed on memory CD4+ T cells sorted from blood. Subset meaning: CD45RA-negative fraction. CDR3 loop: CATSRGDRGGTEAFF. The CDR3 DNA is TGTGCCACCAGCAGAGGGGACAGGGGAGGCACTGAAGCTTTCTTT.